A selection of T cell receptor beta chains follows, all from one sample in a study of blood T cell repertoires in COVID-19. Method: immunoSEQ multiplex PCR; TCRdb's copy keeps in-frame clones and lacks some. Here the sample spans roughly 500,000 clones, roughly 88% being singletons. Sequencing was performed on peripheral blood. The receptors shown here come from a human donor in a cohort sampled during active COVID-19. The CDR3 runs from the conserved cysteine through the conserved F or W. D genes are given only for firm matches. Not all rows give a size; the values are once, few, many and, for expanded clones, a class.

j_call,clone_size,cdr3_length,v_call,d_call,cdr3_nt,cdr3_aa
TRBJ2-7,NA,15,TRBV6-2/TRBV6-3,NA,TGTGCCAGCAGTTATTTAGCGGAATACTCCTACGAGCAGTACTTC,CASSYLAEYSYEQYF
TRBJ1-5,NA,15,TRBV2,NA,TGTGCCAGCTCACAACAGGCTCGGAGCAATCAGCCCCAGCATTTT,CASSQQARSNQPQHF
TRBJ1-4,NA,16,TRBV18,TRBD1,TGTGCCAGCTCACCAACACAGGGGATAACTAATGAAAAACTGTTTTTT,CASSPTQGITNEKLFF
TRBJ2-1,few,14,TRBV28,NA,TGTGCCAGCAGTCCCCCGTGGCTTAACAATGAGCAGTTCTTC,CASSPPWLNNEQFF
TRBJ1-5,NA,13,TRBV24-1,NA,TGTGCCACCAGTGATACCGGGAATCAGCCCCAGCATTTT,CATSDTGNQPQHF
TRBJ2-7,once,12,TRBV28,NA,TGTGCCAGCAGTTTATACGGTTACGAGCAGTACTTC,CASSLYGYEQYF
TRBJ1-2,NA,11,TRBV30,TRBD1,TGTGCCTGGGGACAGGGATCTGGCTACACCTTC,CAWGQGSGYTF
TRBJ1-1,NA,14,TRBV27,NA,TGTGCCAGCAGTTTACGGGTTAGGTACACTGAAGCTTTCTTT,CASSLRVRYTEAFF
TRBJ2-3,few,14,TRBV7-7,NA,TGTGCTAGCAGCCCATCACAGGCCACAGATACGCAGTATTTT,CASSPSQATDTQYF
TRBJ2-1,NA,13,TRBV15,TRBD2,TGTGCCACGGCGGGAGGATTGTACAATGAGCAGTTCTTC,CATAGGLYNEQFF
TRBJ2-7,NA,15,TRBV6-5,TRBD2,TGTGCCAGCAGGATAGCGGGAGGGCCCTCCTACGAGCAGTACTTC,CASRIAGGPSYEQYF
TRBJ1-5,NA,15,TRBV28,NA,TGTGCCAGCAGCTTCGACAGTTTGAGCAATCAGCCCCAGCATTTT,CASSFDSLSNQPQHF
TRBJ2-1,NA,16,TRBV6-1,TRBD2,TGTGCCAGCAGTGAATTTGCGGGAGAACCCTACAATGAGCAGTTCTTC,CASSEFAGEPYNEQFF
TRBJ2-7,NA,14,TRBV7-9,NA,TGTGCCAGCAGCTTAGTTGAGTCCAGGGACGAGCAGTACTTC,CASSLVESRDEQYF
TRBJ1-1,NA,12,TRBV12-3/TRBV12-4,NA,TGTGCCAGCAGCACGGGGATTACTGAAGCTTTCTTT,CASSTGITEAFF
TRBJ2-7,NA,16,TRBV4-2,TRBD2,TGTGCCAGCAGCCAAGAAGAAGCGGGAGGGTCCTACGAGCAGTACTTC,CASSQEEAGGSYEQYF
TRBJ2-3,NA,15,TRBV19,TRBD1,TGTGCCAGTACTCAAGCCCGACAGGGGACAGATACGCAGTATTTT,CASTQARQGTDTQYF
TRBJ2-2,NA,14,TRBV30,NA,TGTGCCTGGAGTGTACGCGCGGGGACCGGGGAGCTGTTTTTT,CAWSVRAGTGELFF
TRBJ2-7,NA,15,TRBV5-5,NA,TGTGCCAGCAGCTGGTCCGGGACTGTGCACTACGAGCAGTACTTC,CASSWSGTVHYEQYF
TRBJ2-1,NA,16,TRBV19,TRBD2,TGTGCCAGTAGTACGGGACTAGCGGGAGCGTGGAATGAGCAGTTCTTC,CASSTGLAGAWNEQFF
TRBJ2-2,once,15,TRBV5-1,TRBD1,TGCGCCAGCATTGGCCCGACAGGGGGAACCGGGGAGCTGTTTTTT,CASIGPTGGTGELFF